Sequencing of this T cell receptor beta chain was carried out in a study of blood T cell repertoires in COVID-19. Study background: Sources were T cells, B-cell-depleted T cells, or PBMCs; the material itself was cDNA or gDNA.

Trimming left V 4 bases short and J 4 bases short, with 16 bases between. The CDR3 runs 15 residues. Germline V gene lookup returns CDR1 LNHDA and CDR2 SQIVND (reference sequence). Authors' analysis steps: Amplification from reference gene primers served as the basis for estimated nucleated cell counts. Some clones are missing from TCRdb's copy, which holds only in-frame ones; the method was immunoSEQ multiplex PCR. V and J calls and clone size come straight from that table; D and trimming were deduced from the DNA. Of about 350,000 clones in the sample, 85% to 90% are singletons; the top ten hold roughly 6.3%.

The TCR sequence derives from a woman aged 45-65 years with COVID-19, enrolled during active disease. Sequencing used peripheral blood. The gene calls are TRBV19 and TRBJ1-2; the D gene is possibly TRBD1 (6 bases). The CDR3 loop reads CASSTTGLGTYGYTF. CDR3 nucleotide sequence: TGTGCCAGTAGTACGACAGGTCTGGGGACCTATGGCTACACCTTC.